Each of the 28 T cell receptor beta chains below was sequenced from the same sample in a study of blood T cell repertoires in COVID-19 (dated by TCRdb to about 2020). Library preparation used the immunoSEQ multiplex PCR assay. Here the immuneACCESS table is served through TCRdb, limited to in-frame sequences with V and J called. Missing clones are a known gap in these copies; in checked studies unresolved V genes cover under half, and the rest lacks a known reason. The sample table lists fewer than 150,000 clones, 85% to 90% of them with a count of one. The leading ten clones occupy approximately 5.1% of the sample. Sample: peripheral blood. The receptor set was obtained from a woman in her sixties or seventies with COVID-19, enrolled during active disease.

This clone was observed once. The chain uses TRBV15 and TRBJ1-2, with 7 bases fitting TRBD1. Per germline, CDR1 LNHNV and CDR2 YYDKDF (reference sequence). The CDR3 runs to 15 residues. Losses at the gene ends were 5 bases for V and 4 bases for J; bases not matched to a gene: 10. The DNA of the CDR3 is TGTGCCACCAGCCCAGAAGGGGGACAGTTCTATGGCTACACCTTC. Protein sequence: CATSPEGGQFYGYTF.

J is TRBJ1-2 and V is TRBV6-1; TRBD1 matches 8 bases. The germline V gene encodes CDR1 MNHNS and CDR2 SASEGT. Germline trimming cut 6 bases from V and 1 base from J; bases unmatched to any gene: 4. The CDR3 extends over 14 amino acids. The CDR3 reads CASRVGQGNYGYTF. The CDR3 bases are TGTGCCAGCAGGGTCGGACAGGGTAACTATGGCTACACCTTC.

The chain links TRBV15 to TRBJ1-2, with a tentative D call TRBD1 (6 bases). V dropped 5 bases and J dropped 3 bases, with 10 bases sitting between them. Per the germline V gene, CDR1 is LNHNV and CDR2 is YYDKDF (reference sequence). This CDR3 is built from 13 residues. Here the CDR3 reads CATSSDRYYGYTF. CDR3 DNA sequence: TGTGCCACCAGCTCAGACAGGTACTATGGCTACACCTTC.

The chain combines TRBV5-1 with TRBJ1-2; no reliable D call. V dropped 1 base and J dropped 1 base, with 5 bases sitting between them. The CDR3 has 13 residues. Germline assignment: CDR1 SGHRS and CDR2 YFSETQ. CDR3 bases: TGCGCCAGCAGCTTGCGGGTTAACTATGGCTACACCTTC. Translating gives CASSLRVNYGYTF.

The chain combines TRBV7-9 with TRBJ2-1; D is undetermined. The length of the CDR3 is 13 residues. CDR1 and CDR2 (germline): SEHNR, FQNEAQ (reference sequence). V dropped 5 bases and J dropped 10 bases, with 15 bases sitting between them. The CDR3 reads CASSPMTGTEQFF. In nucleotides, the CDR3 is TGTGCCAGCAGCCCGATGACTGGAACGGAGCAGTTCTTC.

This clone was picked up one time. The gene calls are TRBV5-1 and TRBJ1-3; possibly TRBD1 for D (6 bases). The V gene lost 2 bases and the J gene lost 2 bases, with 8 bases spanning the gap. The length of the CDR3 is 14 residues. CDR1 is SGHRS, CDR2 YFSETQ, per germline. CDR3 bases: TGCGCCAGCAGCTTAGGGACAACTGGAAACACCATATATTTT. The encoded protein is CASSLGTTGNTIYF. Complete variable domain (other parts from reference TRBV5-1 and TRBJ1-3): KAGVTQTPRYLIKTRGQQVTLSCSPISGHRSVSWYQQTPGQGLQFLFEYFSETQRNKGNFPGRFSGRQFSNSRSEMNVSTLELGDSALYLCASSLGTTGNTIYFGEGSWLTVV.

The V call is TRBV7-9, the J call TRBJ2-7, with 8 bases lining up with TRBD1. Unmatched junction bases numbered 8, after V lost 4 bases and J lost 3 bases. The CDR3 is 15 residues long. The germline V gene has CDR1 SEHNR and CDR2 FQNEAQ (reference sequence). DNA of the CDR3: TGTGCCAGCAGCTCCCCCGGGACAGGATTCTACGAGCAGTACTTC. The encoded protein is CASSSPGTGFYEQYF. The full variable domain, with the rest looked up from reference TRBV7-9 and TRBJ2-7, is DTGVSQNPRHKITKRGQNVTFRCDPISEHNRLYWYRQTLGQGPEFLTYFQNEAQLEKSRLLSDRFSAERPKGSFSTLEIQRTEQGDSAMYLCASSSPGTGFYEQYFGPGTRLTVT.

The chain links TRBV29-1 to TRBJ2-1; D is ambiguous. Trimming removed 5 bases at V and 9 bases at J, with 11 bases between. The length of the CDR3 is 11 residues. The germline V gene encodes CDR1 SQVTM and CDR2 ANQGSEA. DNA for the CDR3: TGCAGCGTTTCAGAGCGCTCTGAGCAGTTCTTC. Protein product: CSVSERSEQFF.

The rearrangement joins TRBV27 to TRBJ2-1; TRBD1 might be the D (6 bases). CDR3 length equals 15 residues. With 4 bases removed from V and 0 bases from J, the gap between germline ends came to 10 bases. Germline V CDR1 and CDR2: MNHEY, SMNVEV (reference sequence). CDR3 loop: CASSSRTDSYNEQFF. DNA for the CDR3: TGTGCCAGCAGTTCGCGGACAGACTCCTACAATGAGCAGTTCTTC.

The J gene is TRBJ2-7, the V gene TRBV6-5; D is perhaps TRBD1 (5 bases). Germline CDR1 MNHEY, CDR2 SVGAGI. With 5 bases removed from V and 2 bases from J, the gap between germline ends came to 13 bases. The CDR3 runs to 14 residues. CDR3 sequence (DNA): TGTGCCAGCAGTCCTTCGGACACGACCTACGAGCAGTACTTC. Amino acid sequence: CASSPSDTTYEQYF.

The V gene is TRBV24-1, the J gene TRBJ2-1; perhaps TRBD2 as D (6 bases). Germline CDR1 reads KGHDR; CDR2 reads SFDVKD. The CDR3 contains 13 residues. V lost 8 bases to trimming and J lost 8 bases, with 15 bases between them. CDR3 residues: CATNAGWGDEQFF. CDR3 DNA sequence: TGTGCCACCAACGCAGGGTGGGGGGATGAGCAGTTCTTC.

The chain recombines TRBV11-2 with TRBJ2-7; D not resolved. Deletions cut 2 bases from V and 3 bases from J, with 14 bases between. The CDR3 has 15 residues. Germline lookup yields CDR1 SGHAT and CDR2 FQNNGV. The CDR3 bases are TGTGCCAGCAGCTTAAATCGGTTGCGGAGCTACGAGCAGTACTTC. Protein product: CASSLNRLRSYEQYF.

J is TRBJ1-5 and V is TRBV20-1; D ambiguous. This CDR3 is built from 13 residues. CDR1 and CDR2 (germline): DFQATT, SNEGSKA (reference sequence). V was pared by 3 bases and J by 6 bases, with 12 bases between. The CDR3 nucleotides read TGCAGTGCTAGTCACAGCCTCGGTCAGCCCCAGCATTTT. Translated, it gives CSASHSLGQPQHF.

The chain uses TRBV6-2 or TRBV6-3 and TRBJ1-2; D is perhaps TRBD1 (5 bases). With 4 bases removed from V and 3 bases from J, the gap between germline ends came to 15 bases. This CDR3 is built from 15 residues. CDR1 is MNHEY and CDR2 is SVGEGT in the germline V gene. The CDR3 protein is CASSWGQDGYYGYTF. The CDR3 DNA is TGTGCCAGCAGTTGGGGCCAAGACGGATACTATGGCTACACCTTC.

The V and J genes are TRBV30 and TRBJ1-5; D ambiguous. The ends were cut back, 2 bases at V and 2 bases at J, with 7 bases in the middle. This CDR3 contains 13 residues. From germline, CDR1 is GTSNPN and CDR2 SVGIG (reference sequence). The CDR3 loop reads CAWSYTGNQPQHF. CDR3 coding DNA: TGTGCCTGGAGTTACACCGGCAATCAGCCCCAGCATTTT.

The chain combines TRBV12-3 or TRBV12-4 with TRBJ2-5; D unresolved. V was pared by 10 bases and J by 5 bases, with 11 bases between. The CDR3 runs 11 residues. In nucleotides, the CDR3 is TGTGCCACCAGAGCTTGGGAGACCCAGTACTTC. Translation gives CATRAWETQYF.

The chain joins TRBV3-1 (or the pseudogene TRBV3-2) to TRBJ1-5; 10 bases align to TRBD1. After removal of 1 base from V and 6 bases from J, the junction contained 6 bases not matched to a gene. The CDR3 covers 16 residues. The germline V gene encodes CDR1 LGHDT and CDR2 YNNKEL (reference sequence). CDR3 sequence reads: CASSQAGQGVSQPQHF. The DNA for the CDR3 is TGTGCCAGCAGCCAAGCCGGACAGGGGGTGAGTCAGCCCCAGCATTTT.

J is TRBJ2-7 and V is TRBV11-2; D might be TRBD1 (6 bases). Germline V gene lookup returns CDR1 SGHAT and CDR2 FQNNGV. V shed 4 bases and J shed 5 bases, with 15 bases lying between them. The CDR3 contains 14 residues. The CDR3 loop is CASSSRDPGDEQYF. The CDR3 nucleotides read TGTGCCAGCAGCTCCAGGGATCCAGGGGACGAGCAGTACTTC.

V is TRBV5-1 and J is TRBJ1-1, with TRBD1 identical over 7 bases. The germline gives CDR1 SGHRS, CDR2 YFSETQ. Trimming removed 4 bases from V and 6 bases from J; junction bases left unmatched: 18. This CDR3 is 17 amino acids long. Here the CDR3 DNA reads TGCGCCAGCAGCCCCGGAGACAGGGCGATTCTCGTCGCTGAAGCTTTCTTT. Translating gives CASSPGDRAILVAEAFF.

The chain has TRBV19 and TRBJ1-5; a weak D match, TRBD1 (5 bases). With 5 bases removed from V and 6 bases from J, the gap between germline ends came to 20 bases. CDR3 length equals 16 residues. Germline CDR1 is LNHDA and CDR2 is SQIVND (reference sequence). The chain's CDR3 is CASSAAGLGDFQPQHF. The DNA for the CDR3 is TGTGCCAGTAGTGCAGCGGGATTAGGGGATTTTCAGCCCCAGCATTTT.

The chain links TRBV30 to TRBJ2-3; D perhaps matches TRBD2 (7 bases). The CDR3 runs 16 residues. The V gene lost 3 bases and the J gene lost 1 base, with 17 bases spanning the gap. Germline assignment: CDR1 GTSNPN and CDR2 SVGIG (reference sequence). CDR3 loop: CAWSARGGLGTDTQYF. Written as DNA, the CDR3 is TGTGCCTGGAGCGCTAGGGGGGGCTTGGGCACAGATACGCAGTATTTT.

This chain joins TRBV7-2 and TRBJ2-1, with 15 bases matching TRBD2. Germline V gives CDR1 SGHTA, CDR2 FQGNSA. The CDR3 consists of 16 residues. The ends lost 0 bases at V and 8 bases at J; junction bases unmatched: 2. In nucleotides, the CDR3 is TGTGCCAGCAGCTTAGCCGGGACTAGCGGGGGGTATGAGCAGTTCTTC. Amino acid sequence: CASSLAGTSGGYEQFF.

The genes are TRBV6-2 or TRBV6-3 and TRBJ1-1, with 7 nucleotides matching TRBD1. This CDR3 has 17 amino acids. V lost 6 bases and J lost 8; bases outside the gene matches: 21. Germline V gene data show CDR1 as MNHEY and CDR2 as SVGEGT. The CDR3 DNA reads as TGTGCCAGCAGCCCTGATACGACAGGGACAAATCAATTGGAAGCTTTCTTT. This sequence encodes CASSPDTTGTNQLEAFF.

V and J are TRBV5-1 and TRBJ1-2; D perhaps matches TRBD1 (5 bases). The V end lost 3 bases, the J end lost 0 bases, and 24 bases lay between the germline ends. The CDR3 totals 19 residues. Germline values: CDR1 SGHRS, CDR2 YFSETQ. Here the CDR3 reads CASSSTPGETGTANYGYTF. The CDR3 coding sequence is TGCGCCAGCAGCTCGACCCCGGGAGAAACAGGTACCGCTAACTATGGCTACACCTTC. Together with reference TRBV5-1 and TRBJ1-2, the CDR3 gives the full variable domain: KAGVTQTPRYLIKTRGQQVTLSCSPISGHRSVSWYQQTPGQGLQFLFEYFSETQRNKGNFPGRFSGRQFSNSRSEMNVSTLELGDSALYLCASSSTPGETGTANYGYTFGSGTRLTVV.

This clone was detected a few times. The CDR3 sequence is CASSEIGSSGNTIYF. The CDR3 DNA sequence: TGTGCCAGCAGTGAAATCGGGTCCTCTGGAAACACCATATATTTT. V gene TRBV6-1 combines with J gene TRBJ1-3; the D is unclear. CDR1 and CDR2 from the germline V gene are MNHNS and SASEGT. Trimming left V 2 bases short and J 0 bases short, with 8 bases between. The CDR3 totals 15 residues.

This clone was observed once. The CDR3 protein is CASSLEGQGDGYTF. The DNA of the CDR3 is TGCGCCAGCAGCTTGGAGGGACAGGGGGATGGCTACACCTTC. The chain links TRBV5-1 to TRBJ1-2; 11 bases match TRBD1. V trimming: 0 bases; J trimming: 6 bases; junction bases outside the gene matches: 1. This CDR3 has 14 residues. The germline V gene encodes CDR1 SGHRS and CDR2 YFSETQ.

The chain links TRBV18 to TRBJ1-2, with 7 bases lining up with TRBD1. V trimming: 1 base; J trimming: 1 base; junction bases outside the gene matches: 3. CDR3 length: 15 residues. Looked up from germline, CDR1 is KGHSH and CDR2 is LQKENI. The CDR3 is CASSPQGADNYGYTF. The CDR3 DNA is TGTGCCAGCTCACCACAGGGGGCGGATAACTATGGCTACACCTTC.

This chain links TRBV14 with TRBJ2-3; 9 nucleotides line up with TRBD2. Germline V gives CDR1 SGHDN, CDR2 FVKESK. There are 17 residues in the CDR3. The V segment lost 0 bases and the J segment 4 bases; nucleotides outside the gene matches: 8. The CDR3 protein is CASSQDSRLAVPDTQYF. The CDR3 DNA reads TGTGCCAGCAGCCAAGATTCAAGACTAGCGGTACCAGATACGCAGTATTTT.